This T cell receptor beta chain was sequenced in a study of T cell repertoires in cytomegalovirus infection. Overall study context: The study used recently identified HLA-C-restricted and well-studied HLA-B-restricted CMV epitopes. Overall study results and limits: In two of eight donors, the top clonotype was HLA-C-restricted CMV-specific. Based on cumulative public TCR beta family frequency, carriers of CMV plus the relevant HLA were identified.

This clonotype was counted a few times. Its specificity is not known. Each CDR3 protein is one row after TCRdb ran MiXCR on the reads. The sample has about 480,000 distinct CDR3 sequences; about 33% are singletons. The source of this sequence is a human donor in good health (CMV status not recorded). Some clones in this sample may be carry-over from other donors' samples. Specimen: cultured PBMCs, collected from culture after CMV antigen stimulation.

The CDR3 DNA sequence: TGTGCCAGCGATTTCGTCGAGCGGGAGGGCCGACATACGCAGTATTTT. It specifies CASDFVEREGRHTQYF. The chain is built from TRBV2 and TRBJ2-3, with 10 bases lining up with TRBD2. Unmatched junction bases numbered 15, after V lost 8 bases and J lost 7 bases. Germline-derived CDR1 and CDR2 are SNHLY and FYNNEI. The CDR3 has 16 residues.